This is a list of T cell receptor beta chains from one sample in a study of T cell responses to AZD1222 COVID-19 vaccine. Sequencing was performed with immunoSEQ multiplex PCR; in TCRdb, only in-frame clones are kept and a portion is missing. The sample lists approximately 120,000 clones; approximately 90% were seen once. The specimen was peripheral blood, collected on day 0 of AZD1222 vaccination. These receptors were collected from an adult in good health. Each CDR3 is given with its conserved first and last residue. A D gene is named only where the DNA matches it firmly. Some rows have no size entry. The others give once, few or many, or a class for an expanded clone.

d_gene,j_gene,abundance,v_gene,CDR3nt,CDR3aa
-,TRBJ1-2,-,TRBV7-2,TGTGCCAGCAGCTTAGATGGGGGCCCGTATGGCTACACCTTC,CASSLDGGPYGYTF
-,TRBJ1-2,-,TRBV27,TGTGCCAGCAGTTTAAGGGGGGCGCGGGGCTACACCTTC,CASSLRGARGYTF
-,TRBJ2-2,-,TRBV5-1,TGCGCCAGCGCCGCGGAGAACGGGAGAAGGACCGGGGAGCTGTTTTTT,CASAAENGRRTGELFF
-,TRBJ1-5,-,TRBV18,TGTGCCAGCTCACCAGGGGCGGCGGGGAGCAATCAGCCCCAGCATTTT,CASSPGAAGSNQPQHF
TRBD1,TRBJ2-5,-,TRBV5-6,TGTGCCAGCAGCTTGGGTCAGGGGGCGCGGGAGACCCAGTACTTC,CASSLGQGARETQYF
TRBD1,TRBJ1-2,-,TRBV5-8,TGTGCCAGCAGCTTGAGGGACAGGAACTATGGCTACACCTTC,CASSLRDRNYGYTF
-,TRBJ1-3,-,TRBV27,TGTGCCAGCAGTTTTCAGGGGTCGGGAAACACCATATATTTT,CASSFQGSGNTIYF
-,TRBJ2-3,-,TRBV27,TGTGCCAGCAGTCCCCCGGGCCGCACAGATACGCAGTATTTT,CASSPPGRTDTQYF
TRBD1,TRBJ1-1,-,TRBV5-1,TGCGCCAGCAGCTTGGGACAGGGGGCCAAGGGAACTGAAGCTTTCTTT,CASSLGQGAKGTEAFF
TRBD1,TRBJ1-2,-,TRBV6-5,TGTGCCAGCAGTTACGACAGGGCCCCCTATGGCTACACCTTC,CASSYDRAPYGYTF
-,TRBJ1-4,-,TRBV3-1/TRBV3-2,TGTGCCAGCAGCCAAGGGACCGCTAATGAAAAACTGTTTTTT,CASSQGTANEKLFF
-,TRBJ2-1,-,TRBV28,TGTGCCAGCAGTTTAAGTCCCAGGGGTTCTGTATTCTTC,CASSLSPRGSVFF
-,TRBJ2-7,once,TRBV9,TGTGCCAGCAGTAGGGACGGCCCCTCCTACGAGCAGTACTTC,CASSRDGPSYEQYF
-,TRBJ1-4,-,TRBV30,TGTGCCTGGAGTCCCCGGCGCGGAAATGAAAAACTGTTTTTT,CAWSPRRGNEKLFF
TRBD1,TRBJ1-2,-,TRBV6-1,TGTGCCAGCAGTGAAGCGTCCACAGGGGGGACCTATGGCTACACCTTC,CASSEASTGGTYGYTF
-,TRBJ2-4,-,TRBV6-6,TGTGCCAGCAGTTACTTTTTCCCCCAAAACATTCAGTACTTC,CASSYFFPQNIQYF
-,TRBJ1-1,-,TRBV7-9,TGTGCCAGCAGCTTAGTCGGTGGGGGGGAGGCTTTCTTT,CASSLVGGGEAFF
-,TRBJ2-1,few,TRBV2,TGTGCCAGCACCTTGGGCAATGAGCAGTTCTTC,CASTLGNEQFF
TRBD1,TRBJ2-4,once,TRBV24-1,TGTGCACACAGGGGAAGAGTCAAAAACATTCAGTACTTC,CAHRGRVKNIQYF
-,TRBJ2-5,once,TRBV25-1,TGTGCCAGCAGTTCCCCAGGGGTAGAGACCCAGTACTTC,CASSSPGVETQYF
-,TRBJ1-2,-,TRBV9,TGTGCCAGCAGCGAAGACAGTTCCTATGGCTACACCTTC,CASSEDSSYGYTF
-,TRBJ2-1,-,TRBV6-6,TGTGCCAGCAGCTCCGACAGGACATACAATGAGCAGTTCTTC,CASSSDRTYNEQFF
TRBD2,TRBJ2-2,-,TRBV5-4,TGTGCCAGCAGGCAAGGACTAGCAGGAAACACCGGGGAGCTGTTTTTT,CASRQGLAGNTGELFF
-,TRBJ2-5,-,TRBV19,TGTGCCAGTAGACCCGTTCCCGGAGAGACCCAGTACTTC,CASRPVPGETQYF
-,TRBJ1-2,-,TRBV10-2,TGCGCCAGCAGTGTTACCGACTATGGCTACACCTTC,CASSVTDYGYTF
TRBD2,TRBJ2-2,-,TRBV5-1,TGCGCCAGCAGTTTGAGCGGGAAAAGCACCGGGGAGCTGTTTTTT,CASSLSGKSTGELFF
TRBD1,TRBJ1-1,-,TRBV10-1,TGCGCCAGCAGTGGGCAAAGACAGGGTGTGGGGACTGAAGCTTTCTTT,CASSGQRQGVGTEAFF
-,TRBJ2-3,once,TRBV7-2,TGTGCCAGCAGCTTATACAGGAGCACAGATACGCAGTATTTT,CASSLYRSTDTQYF
-,TRBJ2-1,-,TRBV12-3/TRBV12-4,TGTGCCAGCAGTTTAGGCAATGAGCAGTTCTTC,CASSLGNEQFF
-,TRBJ1-3,few,TRBV5-1,TGCGCCAGCAGCTTGGAGGGGCACGGGAGTGGCGGAAACACCATATATTTT,CASSLEGHGSGGNTIYF
-,TRBJ2-7,once,TRBV6-2/TRBV6-3,TGTGCCAGCAGTTATACCCGGGGGAAACCCTACGAGCAGTACTTC,CASSYTRGKPYEQYF
-,TRBJ2-5,-,TRBV4-3,TGCGCCAGCAGCCAAGATTACGGTGGCAGCCAAGAGACCCAGTACTTC,CASSQDYGGSQETQYF
-,TRBJ2-4,-,TRBV4-2,TGTGCCAGCAGCCAAGGGGTAGGATCGTTCGCCAAAAACATTCAGTACTTC,CASSQGVGSFAKNIQYF
-,TRBJ2-5,-,TRBV7-2,TGTGCCAGCAGCTCCTCGACAGGACAAGAGACCCAGTACTTC,CASSSSTGQETQYF
TRBD1,TRBJ1-1,many,TRBV5-5,TGTGCCAGCAGCCCCTTGGGACAGGGCGAAGCTTTCTTT,CASSPLGQGEAFF
TRBD1,TRBJ1-4,-,TRBV6-2/TRBV6-3,TGTGCCAGCAGCCCTATCGCGGAGGGGGCCTGGGAAAAACTGTTTTTT,CASSPIAEGAWEKLFF
-,TRBJ1-2,-,TRBV6-5,TGTGCCAGCAGTTACCCCCTAGGGCAGTTCTATGGCTACACCTTC,CASSYPLGQFYGYTF
TRBD1,TRBJ2-1,-,TRBV7-9,TGTGCCAGCAGCTTGGACAGGATCGCCTACAATGAGCAGTTCTTC,CASSLDRIAYNEQFF
TRBD2,TRBJ2-3,-,TRBV4-1,TGCGCCAGCAGAACGGGACTAGCGGGGGTCTACGGCACAGATACGCAGTATTTT,CASRTGLAGVYGTDTQYF
-,TRBJ1-2,-,TRBV27,TGTGCCAGCAGTTTAGACAGAATGAACTATGGCTACACCTTC,CASSLDRMNYGYTF
-,TRBJ2-7,-,TRBV21-1,TGTGCCAGCTACGGACTAGCAGGACCCTACGAGCAGTACTTC,CASYGLAGPYEQYF
-,TRBJ2-7,once,TRBV15,TGTGCCACCTCGGGGCAATCCTACGAGCAGTACTTC,CATSGQSYEQYF
-,TRBJ1-5,-,TRBV29-1,TGCAGCGCTGGGGGTTACAATCAGCCCCAGCATTTT,CSAGGYNQPQHF
-,TRBJ2-1,-,TRBV9,TGTGCCAGCAGCGTAGATGCCCCTTCGGGCGGGGAGCAGTTCTTC,CASSVDAPSGGEQFF
-,TRBJ1-5,-,TRBV2,TGTGCCAGCAGTGCAGAGATTAATCAGCCCCAGCATTTT,CASSAEINQPQHF
TRBD2,TRBJ2-1,once,TRBV19,TGTGCCAGTAGTACGGGGGGTAGCGGCCTCCCGGGGAGCAATGAGCAGTTCTTC,CASSTGGSGLPGSNEQFF
-,TRBJ1-1,-,TRBV2,TGTGCCAGCAGTGAAGCGGGGCCGAATCTCCGCGCTTTCTTT,CASSEAGPNLRAFF
-,TRBJ1-2,-,TRBV28,TGTGCCAGCAGTTTATTCCGGAACACCCGGGGTTCTAACTATGGCTACACCTTC,CASSLFRNTRGSNYGYTF
-,TRBJ1-6,few,TRBV5-4,TGTGCCAGCAGCTTGGGGGGATTCGACTATAATTCACCCCTCCACTTT,CASSLGGFDYNSPLHF
-,TRBJ1-4,-,TRBV5-8,TGTGCCAGCAGCTACCCGGGACCGGGAGGTGAAAAACTGTTTTTT,CASSYPGPGGEKLFF
-,TRBJ2-1,-,TRBV3-1/TRBV3-2,TGTGCCAGCAGCCAAGGGAATAGCGATTACAATGAGCAGTTCTTC,CASSQGNSDYNEQFF
-,TRBJ2-2,-,TRBV30,TGTGCCTGGAGTATCGGGGGGCGGACCGGGGAGCTGTTTTTT,CAWSIGGRTGELFF
-,TRBJ2-3,-,TRBV19,TGTGCCAGTAGTATAGACGGCGGGGTCGGCACAGATACGCAGTATTTT,CASSIDGGVGTDTQYF